One sample yielded the 17 T cell receptor beta chains listed below, sequenced in a study of metastatic and nonmetastatic thyroid tumors. Each patient came to thyroid surgery without any prior treatment (of any kind). TCRdb re-called the PCR reads with MiXCR. The sample lists 15,000 to 20,000 clones, 25% seen once, with over 15% in the top ten. The sequenced sample consisted of adjacent normal tissue. The origin of the receptors is a female donor with papillary thyroid cancer or a benign thyroid nodule (not recorded which). Some clones in this sample may be carry-over from other donors' samples.

J is TRBJ1-2 and V is TRBV15; D is ambiguous. V shed 0 bases and J shed 8 bases, with 13 bases lying between them. CDR1 and CDR2 (germline): LNHNV, YYDKDF (reference sequence). The CDR3 is made up of 14 amino acids. The CDR3: CATSREVGVGGYTF. The CDR3 DNA reads TGTGCCACCAGCAGAGAAGTTGGTGTGGGGGGCTACACCTTC. Complete variable domain (other parts from reference TRBV15 and TRBJ1-2): DAMVIQNPRYQVTQFGKPVTLSCSQTLNHNVMYWYQQKSSQAPKLLFHYYDKDFNNEADTPDNFQSRRPNTSFCFLDIRSPGLGDTAMYLCATSREVGVGGYTFGSGTRLTVV.

The table lists this clone with many counts. The CDR3 reads CSARDWGGNYGYTF. DNA for the CDR3: TGCAGTGCTAGAGATTGGGGGGGCAACTATGGCTACACCTTC. The chain employs TRBV20-1 and TRBJ1-2, with a possible D match to TRBD1 (6 bases). The CDR3 has 14 amino acids. With 0 bases removed from V and 2 bases from J, the gap between germline ends came to 10 bases. Germline V gene sequence: CDR1 DFQATT, CDR2 SNEGSKA (reference sequence).

There are a few counts of this clone. The genes are TRBV12-3 or TRBV12-4 and TRBJ2-7; D call uncertain. Between the trimmed V and J ends, which lost 2 bases and 5 bases, there was a span of 4 bases. The CDR3 is made up of 11 amino acids. The CDR3 reads CASSLTHEQYF. The CDR3 DNA is TGTGCCAGCAGTTTAACCCACGAGCAGTACTTC.

The chain couples TRBV20-1 to TRBJ2-7; 10 bases agree with TRBD2. This CDR3 spans 13 amino acids. Germline CDR1 is DFQATT and CDR2 is SNEGSKA (reference sequence). For the CDR3, the DNA is TGCAGCGGGACTAGCGTCCACTCCTACGAGCAGTACTTC. It yields the protein CSGTSVHSYEQYF.

This clone turned up a few times. Here the CDR3 DNA reads TGTGCCAGCAGTAGGACTAGCGGTACCTACGAGCAGTACTTC. As protein: CASSRTSGTYEQYF. The chain combines TRBV12-3 or TRBV12-4 with TRBJ2-7, with 10 bases lining up with TRBD2. With V trimmed by 5 bases and J by 2 bases, 3 bases remained unmatched. CDR3 size: 14 residues.

This clone was picked up a small number of times. The chain recombines TRBV20-1 with TRBJ2-4; D may be TRBD2 (5 bases). The CDR3 sequence is 14 residues long. The V end lost 0 bases, the J end lost 9 bases, and 15 bases lay between the germline ends. Germline assignment: CDR1 DFQATT and CDR2 SNEGSKA (reference sequence). The CDR3 loop is CSARDSGKGGIQYF. The DNA of the CDR3 is TGCAGTGCTAGAGATTCGGGAAAAGGAGGCATTCAGTACTTC.

On this clone itself: The junction departs from the called germline gene at one end, perhaps through a read error. This chain connects TRBV30 to TRBJ1-2, with D unresolved. CDR1 is GTSNPN, CDR2 SVGIG, per germline (reference sequence). CDR3 length equals 13 residues. The CDR3 nucleotides are TGTGCCTGGAGTGTGTTCAGCGGTGAAGGCTACATCTTC. It translates to CAWSVFSGEGYIF.

This clone was recorded a few times. The V call is TRBV6-2 or TRBV6-3, the J call TRBJ2-3; 9 bases are shared with TRBD1. Germline assignment: CDR1 MNHEY and CDR2 SVGEGT. The J segment lost 4 bases and the V segment lost 9 bases, leaving 17 bases of the junction unmatched. CDR3 length: 17 residues. The CDR3, as DNA: TGTGCCAGTCGAGGGGGGACAGGGACACCCGACTCAGATACGCAGTATTTT. Translation: CASRGGTGTPDSDTQYF.

This clone occurred a few times. The V gene is TRBV6-1, the J gene TRBJ2-7, with D tentatively TRBD1 (6 bases). The germline V gene encodes CDR1 MNHNS and CDR2 SASEGT. The CDR3 has 14 amino acids. V lost 6 bases and J 0 bases, leaving 12 bases between the germline ends. Written as DNA, the CDR3 is TGTGCCAGCAGCTCAACAGGGAGCTCCTACGAGCAGTACTTC. This translates into CASSSTGSSYEQYF.

The J gene is TRBJ2-2, the V gene TRBV13, with TRBD2 matching 12 bases. Germline CDR1 reads PRHDT; CDR2 reads FYEKMQ (reference sequence). Trimming removed 2 bases from V and 5 bases from J; junction bases left unmatched: 3. The CDR3 covers 16 residues. The CDR3 here is CASSLTSGGKTGELFF. CDR3 sequence (DNA): TGTGCCAGCAGCTTAACTAGCGGGGGGAAAACCGGGGAGCTGTTTTTT.

As for this clone: Likely a read error: the CDR3 ends without its conserved phenylalanine or tryptophan. This chain links TRBV12-3 or TRBV12-4 with TRBJ1-1; D gene uncertain. This CDR3 has 13 amino acids. V was clipped by 5 bases and J by 6 bases, with 13 bases between them. The CDR3: CASSTYSAPEAFV. The DNA for the CDR3 is TGTGCCAGCAGTACTTACAGTGCTCCTGAAGCTTTCGTT.

This clone was counted only a few times. Other DNA sequences within the sample encode an identical CDR3. The chain is built from TRBV20-1 and TRBJ2-1; 11 nucleotides line up with TRBD1. The CDR3 contains 15 residues. CDR1 DFQATT and CDR2 SNEGSKA come from the germline V gene (reference sequence). V shed 2 bases and J 7 bases; nucleotides not matched to a gene: 7. The CDR3 reads CSARRGTGGKNEQFF. CDR3 DNA: TGCAGTGCTAGACGGGGGACAGGGGGGAAGAATGAGCAGTTCTTC.

There are a few counts of this clone. As DNA, the CDR3 is TGTGCCAGCAGTTTTGGAGAGAACTATGGCTACACCTTC. Its translation: CASSFGENYGYTF. The gene calls are TRBV27 and TRBJ1-2; D not resolved. Germline V gene sequence: CDR1 MNHEY, CDR2 SMNVEV (reference sequence). The germline V and J ends were trimmed by 3 bases and 2 bases, with 7 bases remaining between them. The length of the CDR3 is 13 residues.

The genes are TRBV3-1 and TRBJ2-7; 9 bases are shared with TRBD1. With V trimmed by 4 bases and J by 2 bases, 3 bases remained unmatched. The CDR3 covers 14 residues. Germline-derived CDR1 and CDR2 are LGHDT and YNNKEL (reference sequence). The CDR3 nucleotides read TGTGCCAGCAGCCTAGGGGACAGGGCCTACGAGCAGTACTTC. Its protein product is CASSLGDRAYEQYF.

The rearrangement uses TRBV6-2 or TRBV6-3 and TRBJ1-1; D perhaps matches TRBD1 (5 bases). The CDR3 length is 13 residues. Germline CDR1 is MNHEY and CDR2 is SVGEGT. Between the trimmed V and J ends, which lost 7 bases and 5 bases, there was a span of 14 bases. CDR3 in amino acids: CASTNRPRTEAFF. The CDR3 DNA sequence: TGTGCCAGCACAAACAGGCCCAGGACTGAAGCTTTCTTT.

This clone was counted only a few times. This chain uses TRBV7-8 with TRBJ1-2; D might be TRBD1 (5 bases). The CDR3 spans 15 residues. Germline V gives CDR1 SGHVS, CDR2 FQNEAQ. V was pared by 2 bases and J by 4 bases, with 14 bases between. The CDR3 reads CASSLQGSSIYGYTF. The CDR3 DNA reads as TGTGCCAGCAGCTTACAGGGTTCGAGTATCTATGGCTACACCTTC. The complete variable domain, with remaining parts taken from reference TRBV7-8 and TRBJ1-2, reads GAGVSQSPRYKVAKRGQDVALRCDPISGHVSLFWYQQALGQGPEFLTYFQNEAQLDKSGLPSDRFFAERPEGSVSTLKIQRTQQEDSAVYLCASSLQGSSIYGYTFGSGTRLTVV.

This clone was detected only once. The rearrangement joins TRBV24-1 to TRBJ2-5, with TRBD1 matching over 7 bases. The CDR3 contains 14 residues. Looked up from germline, CDR1 is KGHDR and CDR2 is SFDVKD. The V and J ends lost 4 bases and 0 bases, in that order; junction bases with no gene match: 1. The CDR3 nucleotides are TGTGCCACCAGTGAGGACAGGTACCAAGAGACCCAGTACTTC. Encoded protein: CATSEDRYQETQYF.